This TCR beta chain was documented in a study of T-cell memory formation after mild COVID-19 (TCRdb year 2021). With respect to the entire study: TCR sequence clusters from the two donors were found to be largely donor specific. Two young, previously healthy adult volunteers made up the cohort, one male and one female. In two donors, T-cell clones that expanded and contracted after mild COVID-19 were followed by sequencing TCRalpha and TCRbeta repertoires longitudinally. What the study reported, not specific to this receptor: Contracting CD4+ clones were located mainly in the CM and EM memory subsets, whereas CD8+ clones were found to be enriched in EMRA. Some responding clones were detected in pre-infection memory, which suggested that pre-existing cross-reactive memory T cells had joined the SARS-CoV-2 response. Only two mild cases were covered by the study, and larger cohorts that include severe cases with pre-infection samples were considered necessary. The second-wave clones that peaked on day 37 were not confirmed to be SARS-CoV-2 specific. Clones contracting from day 15 to 85 had balanced CD4/CD8 phenotypes, while a second wave expanding from day 15 to 37 was biased towards CD4+.

This clonotype was seen repeatedly, ten times or more. Its antigen remains undetermined. Base qualities are missing; no much larger clone stands one base away. The sample was run on an Illumina NovaSeq 6000. TCRalpha and TCRbeta cDNA libraries were constructed by 5'RACE with constant-segment primers, with sample barcodes and unique molecular identifiers being introduced. RNA was extracted from every sample with Trizol reagent. The libraries were amplified in two PCR steps, and the second step added a second sample barcode and Illumina TruSeq adapters. Sequencing of the libraries was done on an Illumina NovaSeq, producing 2 x 150 bp paired-end reads. From the authors' description of their analysis: Reads were demultiplexed and collapsed into UMI-guided consensus sequences with migec v1.2.7. With mixcr v2.1.11, UMI consensuses were aligned to TRA and TRB V and J templates and assembled into clonotypes. A clonotype was counted as expanded or contracted only if both edgeR and NoisET called the change significant, with noise models trained on biological replicates. edgeR calls used a false discovery rate-adjusted p below 0.01 and a log2 fold-change threshold of 1. PCA with hierarchical clustering of max-normalized trajectories of the 1000 most abundant clonotypes was used as exploratory dynamics analysis. The CD4 or CD8 phenotype of responding clones was assigned using the separately sequenced CD4+ and CD8+ repertoires. The raw public reads went through TCRdb reprocessing: fastp at Q25, MiXCR clone calling, in-frame beta chains kept. Each CDR3 protein gets just one entry, which takes the most common genes and DNA from the rows behind it. Here the V and J calls rest on TCRdb's processing, not on the authors' analysis. The table for this sample lists 200,000 to 250,000 distinct CDR3 sequences; 15% of them were counted only once. 2.1% of the sample goes to the ten largest clones.

V is pared back by 4 bases and J by 8 bases, with 17 bases lying between the germline termini. Spanning cysteine to phenylalanine, the CDR3 consists of 15 amino acids. Of all the DNA, just the CDR3 is kept, 45 bases in frame from base 1. The germline V gene yields MNHEY for CDR1 and SVGAGI for CDR2. PBMCs were isolated by Ficoll-Paque density gradient centrifugation. Sequences were obtained from PBMCs or a T cell subset sorted from them (not recorded which). This TCR came from an adult woman who had mild COVID-19 (a few samples of this study predate the infection). The sample titles of this study are shuffled in the database, so cell type and time point are left out; the donor was told from shared clones. Recombination connected TRBV6-5 to TRBJ1-4; TRBD1 might be the D gene, on 6 matching bases. The CDR3 in this case is CASSSPNLGQEKLFF. The nucleotide sequence reads as follows: TGTGCCAGCAGTTCCCCGAATTTAGGACAGGAAAAACTGTTTTTT.